Included here is one T cell receptor (beta chain) sequence, with context. The sample comes from a study of blood T cell repertoires in COVID-19. Trimming pared 2 bases from V and 1 base from J, leaving 7 bases between. This CDR3 comprises 14 residues. Germline CDR1 MNHEY, CDR2 SVGAGI. Original methodology: Reference gene primer amplification gave estimated nucleated cell counts. Some clones are missing from TCRdb's copy, which holds only in-frame ones; the method was immunoSEQ multiplex PCR. From that table come the V and J calls and clone size; the DNA was used to work out D and trimming. Among roughly 480,000 clones listed, roughly 89% were seen once.

This chain uses TRBV6-5 with TRBJ2-3, with D hard to call. The sequenced sample was peripheral blood. The clonotype was recovered from a young man with COVID-19, enrolled during active disease. The CDR3 protein is CASSYPPGTDTQYF. CDR3 nucleotides: TGTGCCAGCAGTTACCCCCCAGGCACAGATACGCAGTATTTT.